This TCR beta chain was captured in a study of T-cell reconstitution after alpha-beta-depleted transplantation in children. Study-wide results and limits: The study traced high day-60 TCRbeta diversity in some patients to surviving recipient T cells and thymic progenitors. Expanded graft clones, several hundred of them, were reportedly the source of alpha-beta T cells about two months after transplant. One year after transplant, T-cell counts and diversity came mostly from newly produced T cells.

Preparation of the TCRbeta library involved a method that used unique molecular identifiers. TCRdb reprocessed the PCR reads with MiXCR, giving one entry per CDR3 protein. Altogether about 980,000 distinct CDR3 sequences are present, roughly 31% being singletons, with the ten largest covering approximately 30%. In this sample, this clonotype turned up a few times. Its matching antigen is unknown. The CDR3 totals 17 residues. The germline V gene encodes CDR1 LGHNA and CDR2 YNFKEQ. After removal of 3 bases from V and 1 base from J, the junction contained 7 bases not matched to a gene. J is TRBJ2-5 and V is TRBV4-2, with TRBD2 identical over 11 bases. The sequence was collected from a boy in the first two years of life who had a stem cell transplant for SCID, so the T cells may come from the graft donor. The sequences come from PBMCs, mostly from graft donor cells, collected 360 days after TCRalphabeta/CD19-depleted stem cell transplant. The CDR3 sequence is CASSQDPSGGIQETQYF. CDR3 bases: TGTGCCAGCAGCCAGGACCCTAGCGGGGGGATCCAAGAGACCCAGTACTTC.